Listed below are T cell receptor beta chains from one sample, sequenced in a study of OX40 agonist ivuxolimab in advanced cancers. The repertoire was sequenced with immunoSEQ multiplex PCR; TCRdb's copy has only in-frame clones and lacks some. The data show about 50,000 clones, over 75% seen once. The source material was CD4+ or CD8+ T cells sorted from blood, sampled in a trial of the OX40 agonist ivuxolimab. The receptors here all came from an adult with an advanced solid tumor such as melanoma, head and neck, liver or kidney cancer. CDR3s include the opening cysteine and the closing phenylalanine or tryptophan. A D gene is named only where the DNA matches it firmly. Not every row has a clone size; where given, it reads once, few, many or a size class.

abundance: .
v_gene: TRBV2
j_gene: TRBJ2-3
d_gene: .
CDR3nt: TGTGCCAGCTGCAGGGTGGCAGATACGCAGTATTTT
CDR3aa: CASCRVADTQYF

abundance: .
v_gene: TRBV6-5
j_gene: TRBJ2-2
d_gene: .
CDR3nt: TGTGCCAGCAGTTACAAAACCGGGGAGCTGTTTTTT
CDR3aa: CASSYKTGELFF

abundance: .
v_gene: TRBV19
j_gene: TRBJ2-3
d_gene: TRBD2
CDR3nt: TGTGCCAGTAGTATAGATGTGAGCGGGAGGGGAACAGATACGCAGTATTTT
CDR3aa: CASSIDVSGRGTDTQYF

abundance: .
v_gene: TRBV10-3
j_gene: TRBJ2-1
d_gene: TRBD2
CDR3nt: TGTGCCATCAGCGGGACTAGCGGTAACAATGAGCAGTTCTTC
CDR3aa: CAISGTSGNNEQFF

abundance: .
v_gene: TRBV5-1
j_gene: TRBJ2-7
d_gene: .
CDR3nt: TGCGCCAGCAGCTTGGCGGGGGACAGTGGATTCTACGAGCAGTACTTC
CDR3aa: CASSLAGDSGFYEQYF

abundance: few
v_gene: TRBV10-3
j_gene: TRBJ1-5
d_gene: TRBD1
CDR3nt: TGTGCCATCAGCGCCGGGACAGGGAATAATCAGCCCCAGCATTTT
CDR3aa: CAISAGTGNNQPQHF

abundance: .
v_gene: TRBV27
j_gene: TRBJ2-7
d_gene: TRBD2
CDR3nt: TGTGCCAGCAGTTTATTAGCTAGCGGGGATACCTACGAGCAGTACTTC
CDR3aa: CASSLLASGDTYEQYF

abundance: .
v_gene: TRBV9
j_gene: TRBJ2-7
d_gene: TRBD1
CDR3nt: TGTGCCAGCAGCGGGCGACAGGGTTACGAGCAGTACTTC
CDR3aa: CASSGRQGYEQYF

abundance: once
v_gene: TRBV11-2
j_gene: TRBJ2-2
d_gene: TRBD2
CDR3nt: TGTGCCAGCAGCTTAGTACGGACTAGCGGGAGGGGTTACACCGGGGAGCTGTTTTTT
CDR3aa: CASSLVRTSGRGYTGELFF

abundance: .
v_gene: TRBV11-2
j_gene: TRBJ1-1
d_gene: .
CDR3nt: TGTGCCAGCAGCTTTATGCCAGGGCAGAACACTGAAGCTTTCTTT
CDR3aa: CASSFMPGQNTEAFF

abundance: .
v_gene: TRBV19
j_gene: TRBJ2-1
d_gene: TRBD1
CDR3nt: TGTGCCAGTAGGACAGGGGGATCCCAATTAGGTGAGCAGTTCTTC
CDR3aa: CASRTGGSQLGEQFF

abundance: .
v_gene: TRBV27
j_gene: TRBJ1-1
d_gene: .
CDR3nt: TGTGCCAGCAGTTTAGGAGGGCTGGTTGAAACTGAAGCTTTCTTT
CDR3aa: CASSLGGLVETEAFF

abundance: .
v_gene: TRBV14
j_gene: TRBJ1-1
d_gene: .
CDR3nt: TGTGCCAGCAGCCAAGCCCCCCTGAACACTGAAGCTTTCTTT
CDR3aa: CASSQAPLNTEAFF

abundance: .
v_gene: TRBV18
j_gene: TRBJ2-1
d_gene: TRBD2
CDR3nt: TGTGCCAGCTCACCACCGGCTAGCGGGGGTTCTAATGAGCAGTTCTTC
CDR3aa: CASSPPASGGSNEQFF

abundance: .
v_gene: TRBV5-5
j_gene: TRBJ1-5
d_gene: .
CDR3nt: TGTGCCAGCAGCTTGGAAAACAATCAGCCCCAGCATTTT
CDR3aa: CASSLENNQPQHF

abundance: .
v_gene: TRBV2
j_gene: TRBJ1-1
d_gene: .
CDR3nt: TGTGCCAGCACCGAAAGGACGGATGAAGCTTTCTTT
CDR3aa: CASTERTDEAFF

abundance: .
v_gene: TRBV6-1
j_gene: TRBJ2-7
d_gene: .
CDR3nt: TGTGCCAGCAGGATCCGGGTCCTCTACGAGCAGTACTTC
CDR3aa: CASRIRVLYEQYF

abundance: .
v_gene: TRBV10-3
j_gene: TRBJ2-5
d_gene: TRBD1
CDR3nt: TGTGCCATCAGTGAGGGGACAGTCCAAGAGACCCAGTACTTC
CDR3aa: CAISEGTVQETQYF

abundance: .
v_gene: TRBV2
j_gene: TRBJ1-2
d_gene: .
CDR3nt: TGTGCCAGCAAGGGACGGCCGGTCTATGGCTACACCTTC
CDR3aa: CASKGRPVYGYTF

abundance: .
v_gene: TRBV2
j_gene: TRBJ2-5
d_gene: TRBD1
CDR3nt: TGTGCCAGCAGTGTTGGACAGGGGGGACAAGAGACCCAGTACTTC
CDR3aa: CASSVGQGGQETQYF

abundance: .
v_gene: TRBV5-4
j_gene: TRBJ1-2
d_gene: TRBD1
CDR3nt: TGTGCCAGCAGCTTGGAAACAGGGGGAGACTATGGCTACACCTTC
CDR3aa: CASSLETGGDYGYTF

abundance: .
v_gene: TRBV4-1
j_gene: TRBJ2-1
d_gene: .
CDR3nt: TGCGCCAGCAGCCAAGTCTTAAGCAATGAGCAGTTCTTC
CDR3aa: CASSQVLSNEQFF